The clone carrying this T cell receptor beta chain came up once. Some clones are missing from TCRdb's copy, which holds only in-frame ones; the method was immunoSEQ multiplex PCR. The sample consists of roughly 80,000 clones, 86% of them appearing once. This specimen belongs to a study of OX40 agonist ivuxolimab in advanced cancers. The sequence was collected from an adult with an advanced solid tumor such as melanoma, head and neck, liver or kidney cancer. The sequencing here drew on CD4+ or CD8+ T cells sorted from blood, taken in a trial of the OX40 agonist ivuxolimab.

The CDR3 DNA sequence: TGTGCCTGGAGTGGTAGCGGGAGCCAGTTCTTC. Amino acid sequence: CAWSGSGSQFF. This chain connects TRBV30 to TRBJ2-1; 9 bases line up with TRBD2. In germline, CDR1 is GTSNPN, CDR2 SVGIG (reference sequence). The CDR3 extends over 11 amino acids. With V trimmed by 1 base and J by 13 bases, 2 bases remained unmatched.